This TCR beta chain was obtained from a study of T cell changes during pregnancy in multiple sclerosis. Assay: immunoSEQ multiplex PCR; the TCRdb copy retains only in-frame clones and omits some. Of approximately 88,000 clones listed, 90% to 95% are singletons. This CDR3 is built from 13 residues. Per germline, CDR1 KGHSH and CDR2 LQKENI. Trimming cost V 5 bases and J 1 base; bases outside gene matches: 0. The V and J genes are TRBV18 and TRBJ2-3, with 7 bases identical to TRBD1. The sequences come from peripheral blood, collected in the second trimester of pregnancy. The clonotype comes from a female donor with multiple sclerosis, enrolled in a pregnancy study. The CDR3 protein is CASSTGGTDTQYF. In DNA form, the CDR3 reads TGTGCCAGCTCAACAGGGGGCACAGATACGCAGTATTTT. Full variable domain (missing parts from reference TRBV18 and TRBJ2-3): NAGVMQNPRHLVRRRGQEARLRCSPMKGHSHVYWYRQLPEEGLKFMVYLQKENIIDESGMPKERFSAEFPKEGPSILRIQQVVRGDSAAYFCASSTGGTDTQYFGPGTRLTVL.